These 2 T cell receptor beta chains were all obtained from the same sample, sequenced in a study of blood T cell repertoires in COVID-19. The data were produced by immunoSEQ multiplex PCR, yet TCRdb's version contains in-frame clones alone and is incomplete. The repertoire holds approximately 200,000 clones, with about 85% as singletons. Sequenced: PBMCs or T cells enriched from blood (not recorded which). These receptor sequences come from a woman in her twenties or thirties who had recovered from COVID-19.

V and J are TRBV4-3 and TRBJ2-7; 10 bases map to TRBD2. The ends lost 6 bases at V and 2 bases at J; junction bases unmatched: 7. Germline V gene data show CDR1 as LGHNA and CDR2 as YSLEER. This CDR3 spans 15 amino acids. The CDR3 reads CASSPSGGATYEQYF. CDR3 in DNA: TGCGCCAGCAGTCCTAGCGGGGGTGCCACCTACGAGCAGTACTTC.

The rearrangement links TRBV2 to TRBJ1-2; the match to TRBD1 covers 8 bases. This CDR3 contains 15 residues. The junction had 11 bases not matched to a gene; V was cut back by 7 bases and J by 4 bases. Germline V lookup: CDR1 SNHLY, CDR2 FYNNEI. Here the CDR3 reads CASIQQGDSLYGYTF. The CDR3 nucleotides read TGTGCCAGCATCCAACAGGGGGACTCCCTCTATGGCTACACCTTC.